This T cell receptor (beta chain) stems from a study of beta chain features in type 1 diabetes. The CDR3 runs 16 residues. V lost 4 bases to trimming and J lost 6 bases, with 20 bases between them. Looked up from germline, CDR1 is MNHEY and CDR2 is SMNVEV (reference sequence). Researchers reported sorting CD4+ naive, central memory, regulatory and stem cell-like memory cells via CD45RO/CCR7/CD25/CD127/CD95/CD27. Of the isolated RNA, all was reverse transcribed, and so the sequenced material was expressed TCRB transcripts. Assay: immunoSEQ multiplex PCR; the TCRdb copy retains only in-frame clones and omits some. This sample has hundreds of thousands of clones, with 13% found just once. Study-wide results and caveats: Type 1 diabetes patients had TCRB CDR3s that were shorter (moderately but significantly so) in all four CD4+ subsets. Any HLA-type effect on TCRB rearrangement remained unresolved here.

This clone showed up just a few times. Antigen: not known. The TCR sequence derives from a man younger than 30 with type 1 diabetes. Sequencing was performed on naive CD4+ T cells from blood. The chain employs TRBV27 and TRBJ2-3; the D gene could be TRBD1 or TRBD2 (6 bases each). The CDR3 is CASSSQGLGEWDTQYF. In DNA, the CDR3 is TGTGCCAGCAGTTCACAGGGACTGGGGGAATGGGATACGCAGTATTTT.